The clone carrying this T cell receptor (beta chain) was recorded only once. Here immunoSEQ multiplex PCR was the method, and the copy in TCRdb shows in-frame clones only, minus some. The data show 630,000 or so clones, around 87% seen once. This record comes from a study of shared T cell receptors in the human thymus. CDR3 length: 16 amino acids. The germline V gene encodes CDR1 KGHSH and CDR2 LQKENI. V trimming: 2 bases; J trimming: 2 bases; junction bases outside the gene matches: 7. These data are also associated with another study on human thymus T cells. Per that study: The people who donated were healthy Finnish babies having corrective surgery for congenital heart defects. The thymus tissue came from resections taken during corrective heart surgery. The authors found apparently biased V and J gene usage in thymic and blood repertoires. Related research examined unrelated individuals and reported that their thymic repertoires overlapped highly.

The chain recombines TRBV18 with TRBJ2-7, with 9 bases fitting TRBD1. The sequence came from a boy younger than two with a congenital heart defect. The sequencing input was thymocytes. The DNA of the CDR3 is TGTGCCAGCTCACCAAGTAGGGACAGGGTACCCTACGAGCAGTACTTC. Protein sequence: CASSPSRDRVPYEQYF.